One and the same sample provided the 14 T cell receptor beta chains below, sequenced in a study of shared clonotypes between healthy human individuals. The table came from immunoSEQ multiplex PCR; TCRdb's copy has only in-frame clones and leaves some out. The sample lists more than 2 million clones; around 95% were seen once. The sequencing input was naive CD4+ T cells sorted from blood. Subset given: CD45RA+ positively selected. Every receptor here comes from a man younger than 30 in good health.

The chain links TRBV7-9 to TRBJ2-1, with 9 bases fitting TRBD2. In germline, CDR1 is SEHNR, CDR2 FQNEAQ (reference sequence). The CDR3 is 16 residues long. The junction had 6 bases not matched to a gene; V was cut back by 6 bases and J by 0 bases. This CDR3 is CASRRAGGFSYNEQFF. The CDR3 DNA reads TGTGCCAGCAGAAGAGCGGGGGGCTTCTCCTACAATGAGCAGTTCTTC.

The chain carries TRBV5-6 and TRBJ2-3; 8 bases are a match to TRBD2. The germline V gene has CDR1 SGHDT and CDR2 YYEEEE. Trimming at V came to 1 base and at J to 5 bases, leaving 9 bases not matched to a gene. This CDR3 is built from 16 residues. CDR3 DNA: TGTGCCAGCAGCTTGCTGACGGGAGGGCCGGGAGATACGCAGTATTTT. The encoded protein is CASSLLTGGPGDTQYF.

The chain has TRBV2 and TRBJ2-2; 8 positions agree with TRBD1. The CDR3 consists of 16 residues. Losses at the gene ends were 5 bases for V and 4 bases for J; bases not matched to a gene: 9. The germline gives CDR1 SNHLY, CDR2 FYNNEI. The CDR3 loop reads CASSFQGALGTGELFF. DNA of the CDR3: TGTGCCAGCAGTTTTCAGGGGGCGTTGGGCACCGGGGAGCTGTTTTTT.

This chain joins TRBV6-1 and TRBJ1-4; no clear D. Trimming removed 9 bases at V and 0 bases at J, with 11 bases between. The CDR3 has 14 residues. Germline assignment: CDR1 MNHNS and CDR2 SASEGT. The CDR3 DNA reads as TGTGCCAGTATGACGGGCTCAACTAATGAAAAACTGTTTTTT. This encodes CASMTGSTNEKLFF.

The gene calls are TRBV10-1 and TRBJ1-1; a weak D match, TRBD1 (6 bases). CDR3 size: 14 residues. Between the trimmed V and J ends, which lost 8 bases and 5 bases, there was a span of 18 bases. Germline CDR1 WNHNN, CDR2 SYGVQD (reference sequence). The CDR3 DNA sequence: TGCGCCAGCGCCCGAGGGGGACTGGAGACTGAAGCTTTCTTT. Translating gives CASARGGLETEAFF.

The rearrangement links TRBV7-9 to TRBJ1-6, with TRBD1 identical over 10 bases. V was pared by 3 bases and J by 5 bases, with 1 base of the junction left unmatched. Germline V gene sequence: CDR1 SEHNR, CDR2 FQNEAQ (reference sequence). The CDR3 is 15 amino acids. CDR3 region: CASSFGQGDNSPLHF. In DNA form, the CDR3 reads TGTGCCAGCAGCTTCGGACAGGGGGATAATTCACCCCTCCACTTT.

The J gene is TRBJ2-4, the V gene TRBV25-1; 11 nucleotides match TRBD1. In germline, CDR1 is MGHDK, CDR2 SYGVNS. The CDR3 spans 18 residues. V lost 5 bases to trimming and J lost 0 bases; unmatched junction nucleotides: 9. This CDR3 reads CASSSGTGGGEAKNIQYF. CDR3 bases: TGTGCCAGCAGTAGTGGGACAGGGGGAGGCGAAGCCAAAAACATTCAGTACTTC.

The chain uses TRBV14 and TRBJ2-3; TRBD2 matches at 7 bases. The junction had 5 bases not matched to a gene; V was cut back by 2 bases and J by 0 bases. The length of the CDR3 is 16 residues. Germline CDR1 reads SGHDN; CDR2 reads FVKESK. CDR3 residues: CASSQRLADSTDTQYF. CDR3 DNA: TGTGCCAGCAGCCAACGGCTAGCGGATAGCACAGATACGCAGTATTTT. The whole variable domain, filled in from reference TRBV14 and TRBJ2-3, reads EAGVTQFPSHSVIEKGQTVTLRCDPISGHDNLYWYRRVMGKEIKFLLHFVKESKQDESGMPNNRFLAERTGGTYSTLKVQPAELEDSGVYFCASSQRLADSTDTQYFGPGTRLTVL.

The genes are TRBV15 and TRBJ2-7, with TRBD1 matching over 9 bases. From germline, CDR1 is LNHNV and CDR2 YYDKDF (reference sequence). V shed 4 bases, J shed 3 bases, and the junction held 4 bases outside the gene matches. This CDR3 spans 14 amino acids. CDR3 coding DNA: TGTGCCACCAGCACCGGGACAGGGCTCTACGAGCAGTACTTC. This translates into CATSTGTGLYEQYF.

This clone was picked up a small number of times. The V call is TRBV4-1, the J call TRBJ2-7; D may be TRBD2 (5 bases). This CDR3 contains 16 residues. V dropped 0 bases and J dropped 7 bases, with 19 bases sitting between them. Germline CDR1 and CDR2: MGHRA and YSYEKL. The DNA of the CDR3 is TGCGCCAGCAGCCAAGATCCCGCGGGCCGGAATTGGGAGCAGTACTTC. Amino acids: CASSQDPAGRNWEQYF.

CDR3 nucleotides: TGTGCCAGCAGATCAGGGGGCGGGGGCAATCAGCCCCAGCATTTT. Encoded protein: CASRSGGGGNQPQHF. V is TRBV6-1 and J is TRBJ1-5; TRBD1 matches 8 bases. With V trimmed by 6 bases and J by 2 bases, 6 bases remained unmatched. CDR3 length: 15 amino acids. Germline CDR1 reads MNHNS; CDR2 reads SASEGT.

The count of this clone is one. The rearrangement uses TRBV7-2 and TRBJ2-2; D call uncertain. Trimming took 5 bases from V and 2 from J, leaving 21 bases between them. Germline CDR1 and CDR2: SGHTA and FQGNSA. This CDR3 has 18 residues. In DNA form, the CDR3 reads TGTGCCAGCAGCCCCCGGCAGGCCTTTATCACCAACACCGGGGAGCTGTTTTTT. This sequence encodes CASSPRQAFITNTGELFF.

This rearrangement joins TRBV14 to TRBJ1-4; D may be TRBD1 (6 bases). This CDR3 is built from 16 residues. CDR1 and CDR2 (germline): SGHDN, FVKESK. Trimming left V 1 base short and J 7 bases short, with 16 bases between. Here the CDR3 reads CASSQVEGQKGEKLFF. Here the CDR3 DNA reads TGTGCCAGCAGCCAAGTCGAAGGACAGAAGGGTGAAAAACTGTTTTTT.

V is TRBV5-4 and J is TRBJ2-4, with 7 positions matching TRBD2. The germline V gene encodes CDR1 SGHNT and CDR2 YYREEE (reference sequence). Trimming at V came to 0 bases and at J to 7 bases, leaving 7 bases not matched to a gene. The CDR3 runs to 15 residues. CDR3 DNA: TGTGCCAGCAGCTTGGGGCTAGCGGACATTAACATTCAGTACTTC. Encoded protein: CASSLGLADINIQYF. The entire variable domain, with the rest obtained from reference TRBV5-4 and TRBJ2-4, is as follows: ETGVTQSPTHLIKTRGQQVTLRCSSQSGHNTVSWYQQALGQGPQFIFQYYREEENGRGNFPPRFSGLQFPNYSSELNVNALELDDSALYLCASSLGLADINIQYFGAGTRLSVL.